One sample yielded the 5 T cell receptor beta chains listed below, sequenced in a study of neoadjuvant nivolumab and ipilimumab in lung cancer. TCRdb keeps only in-frame clones here, not all; method: immunoSEQ multiplex PCR. The sample has 8,500 to 10,000 clones, roughly four fifths seen once. Sequences were derived from tumor tissue, sampled after neoadjuvant nivolumab, alone or with ipilimumab, at or shortly before surgery. These receptors came from an adult with non-small cell lung cancer. Some clones in this sample may be carry-over from other donors' samples.

The chain carries TRBV29-1 and TRBJ1-1, with TRBD1 matching 9 bases. This CDR3 spans 14 amino acids. The V gene's germline CDR1 is SQVTM and CDR2 ANQGSEA. Trimming at V came to 8 bases and at J to 4 bases, leaving 11 bases not matched to a gene. CDR3: CSTRRTGVGTEAFF. In DNA, the CDR3 is TGCAGCACCAGAAGGACAGGGGTGGGCACTGAAGCTTTCTTT.

J is TRBJ1-5 and V is TRBV6-5; 9 positions agree with TRBD1. The CDR3 is 15 residues long. CDR1 and CDR2 (germline): MNHEY, SVGAGI. The V segment lost 6 bases and the J segment 7 bases; nucleotides outside the gene matches: 10. CDR3 amino acids: CASRPGQGQGQPQHF. CDR3 nucleotide sequence: TGTGCCAGCAGGCCGGGACAGGGCCAGGGGCAGCCCCAGCATTTT.

The rearrangement uses TRBV7-6 and TRBJ1-5; no clear D gene. This CDR3 has 14 amino acids. Deletions cut 2 bases from V and 5 bases from J, with 10 bases between. CDR1 and CDR2 (germline): SGHVS, FNYEAQ. CDR3 nucleotides: TGTGCCAGCAGCTTAAAACCTCGGGATCAGCCCCAGCATTTT. Amino acids: CASSLKPRDQPQHF.

This clone was observed a handful of times. The rearrangement links TRBV5-6 to TRBJ2-7; TRBD1 agrees at 11 bases. This CDR3 region has 15 residues. CDR1 and CDR2 (germline): SGHDT, YYEEEE. V shed 6 bases and J 3 bases; nucleotides not matched to a gene: 8. CDR3: CASTWAGTGGYEQYF. In DNA form, the CDR3 reads TGTGCCAGCACCTGGGCAGGGACAGGGGGCTACGAGCAGTACTTC.

The chain is built from TRBV19 and TRBJ1-5; D not certain. Germline loops: CDR1 LNHDA, CDR2 SQIVND (reference sequence). Between the trimmed V and J ends, which lost 2 bases and 0 bases, there was a span of 8 bases. This CDR3 is built from 15 residues. The CDR3 bases are TGTGCCAGTAGTATACAACATTATAGCAATCAGCCCCAGCATTTT. This translates into CASSIQHYSNQPQHF.